This is a list of T cell receptor beta chains from one sample in a study of blood T cell repertoires in COVID-19. The data were produced by immunoSEQ multiplex PCR, yet TCRdb's version contains in-frame clones alone and is incomplete. The sample contains 100,000 to 150,000 clones, about 80% of which appear only once. What was sequenced was peripheral blood. The origin of the receptors is a man in his forties or fifties with active or convalescent COVID-19. Each CDR3 is given with its conserved first and last residue. Fields, in order: V gene, J gene, clone size, D gene, CDR3 DNA, CDR3 protein. D genes are given only for firm matches. Expanded clones are given a class, and other clones once, few, many or no size at all.

V: TRBV10-3
J: TRBJ2-2
size: -
D: TRBD1
DNA: TGTGCCATCAGTGACCAGGGGACAGAGAACGGGGAGCTGTTTTTT
CDR3: CAISDQGTENGELFF

V: TRBV19
J: TRBJ1-1
size: -
D: -
DNA: TGTGCCAGTAGTACTACCCGGAACACTGAAGCTTTCTTT
CDR3: CASSTTRNTEAFF

V: TRBV2
J: TRBJ1-5
size: -
D: TRBD1
DNA: TGTGCCAGCAGTGTTCCGGGACAGATGGGGTCTCAGCCCCAGCATTTT
CDR3: CASSVPGQMGSQPQHF

V: TRBV28
J: TRBJ1-2
size: -
D: -
DNA: TGTGCCAGCAGTTTATATGGCCATGGCTACACCTTC
CDR3: CASSLYGHGYTF

V: TRBV15
J: TRBJ2-7
size: -
D: TRBD2
DNA: TGTGCCACCAGCAGGGCAGGGAGCGGGGGACGCGAGCAGTACTTC
CDR3: CATSRAGSGGREQYF

V: TRBV6-4
J: TRBJ2-7
size: few
D: TRBD2
DNA: TGTGCCAGCCGTCCACTAGCGGGATCTCCCGAGCAGTACTTC
CDR3: CASRPLAGSPEQYF

V: TRBV24-1
J: TRBJ2-5
size: -
D: TRBD2
DNA: TGTGCCACCCCTTCCGTGGGACTAAGAGAGACCCAGTACTTC
CDR3: CATPSVGLRETQYF

V: TRBV6-5
J: TRBJ1-1
size: -
D: -
DNA: TGTGCCAGCAGCCGCGTTATGAACACTGAAGCTTTCTTT
CDR3: CASSRVMNTEAFF

V: TRBV19
J: TRBJ1-4
size: -
D: TRBD1
DNA: TGTGCCAGTAGTATTCTCCTGAGGGGGCGGCATGAAAAACTGTTTTTT
CDR3: CASSILLRGRHEKLFF

V: TRBV11-3
J: TRBJ1-6
size: few
D: TRBD1
DNA: TGTGCCAGCAGCGGCCAGGACAGGGATAGGGCCTATAATTCACCCCTCCACTTT
CDR3: CASSGQDRDRAYNSPLHF

V: TRBV3-1/TRBV3-2
J: TRBJ1-2
size: -
D: TRBD1
DNA: TGTGCCAGCAGCGCTTGGACAGGGGCCACGAACTATGGCTACACCTTC
CDR3: CASSAWTGATNYGYTF

V: TRBV19
J: TRBJ1-5
size: -
D: TRBD1
DNA: TGTGCCAGTCAGGGGGCGCGACAGCCCCAGCATTTT
CDR3: CASQGARQPQHF

V: TRBV18
J: TRBJ2-3
size: -
D: -
DNA: TGTGCCAGCTCTCTGACTCCCACAGATACGCAGTATTTT
CDR3: CASSLTPTDTQYF

V: TRBV28
J: TRBJ1-5
size: once
D: -
DNA: TGTGCCAGCAGTAGGGGGGGGTGGAATCAGCCCCAGCATTTT
CDR3: CASSRGGWNQPQHF

V: TRBV7-2
J: TRBJ2-5
size: once
D: -
DNA: TGTGCCAGCAGACCGGGAACACAAGAGACCCAGTACTTC
CDR3: CASRPGTQETQYF

V: TRBV12-2
J: TRBJ2-1
size: -
D: -
DNA: TGTGCAAGTCGCTCGCGGGAGGGGGCTAATGAGCAGTTCTTC
CDR3: CASRSREGANEQFF

V: TRBV9
J: TRBJ1-1
size: -
D: -
DNA: TGTGCCAGCAGCGTAGAGGGACAAGGGGGCACTGAAGCTTTCTTT
CDR3: CASSVEGQGGTEAFF

V: TRBV24-1
J: TRBJ2-4
size: -
D: -
DNA: TGTGCCACCAGTGATGAGTACCTGAACATTCAGTACTTC
CDR3: CATSDEYLNIQYF

V: TRBV2
J: TRBJ1-2
size: -
D: -
DNA: TGTGCCAGCAGGGGCGTTTTGGGAGCTAACTATGGCTACACCTTC
CDR3: CASRGVLGANYGYTF

V: TRBV2
J: TRBJ2-5
size: -
D: TRBD2
DNA: TGTGCCAGCTTAAGAAGGAGACTAGCGGGCGTTCATCAAGAGACCCAGTACTTC
CDR3: CASLRRRLAGVHQETQYF

V: TRBV14
J: TRBJ2-5
size: -
D: -
DNA: TGTGCCAGCAGCCGCCCGGGGGGCGGACGGGAGACCCAGTACTTC
CDR3: CASSRPGGGRETQYF

V: TRBV4-1
J: TRBJ2-3
size: once
D: -
DNA: TGCGCCAGCAGCCAAGTGTGGGGGGTCTCCACAGATACGCAGTATTTT
CDR3: CASSQVWGVSTDTQYF

V: TRBV4-1
J: TRBJ1-4
size: -
D: -
DNA: TGCGCCAGCAGCTCCGGAAAACTGTTTTTT
CDR3: CASSSGKLFF

V: TRBV5-1
J: TRBJ2-1
size: -
D: TRBD2
DNA: TGCGCCAGCAGCTCCGGGACTAGCGGGAGTGGTTACAATGAGCAGTTCTTC
CDR3: CASSSGTSGSGYNEQFF

V: TRBV19
J: TRBJ2-2
size: -
D: -
DNA: TGTGCCAGTAGTCCAGGGGAACTGAACACCGGGGAGCTGTTTTTT
CDR3: CASSPGELNTGELFF

V: TRBV19
J: TRBJ2-7
size: -
D: -
DNA: TGTGCCAGTAGTACGGGACACTCCTACGAGCAGTACTTC
CDR3: CASSTGHSYEQYF

V: TRBV6-5
J: TRBJ1-3
size: -
D: -
DNA: TGTGCCAGCCGAGGCTCCGGCTCTGGAAACACCATATATTTT
CDR3: CASRGSGSGNTIYF

V: TRBV12-1
J: TRBJ2-4
size: few
D: -
DNA: TGTGCCGGGATCAGACAGGGGGAAAACATTCAGTACTTC
CDR3: CAGIRQGENIQYF

V: TRBV7-9
J: TRBJ1-3
size: large
D: TRBD1
DNA: TGTGCCAGCAGCGAACAGGGGGCGGAAAACACCATATATTTT
CDR3: CASSEQGAENTIYF

V: TRBV27
J: TRBJ1-5
size: few
D: -
DNA: TGTGCCAGCAGTCCGGGTGGGTTCGCCCAGCATTTT
CDR3: CASSPGGFAQHF

V: TRBV28
J: TRBJ1-2
size: -
D: -
DNA: TGTGCCAGCAGCACACCGATGGGGACTGCAGGGGGCTACACCTTC
CDR3: CASSTPMGTAGGYTF

V: TRBV7-3
J: TRBJ2-1
size: many
D: TRBD1
DNA: TGTGCCAGCAGCTTCGAGGGGGCGACCCCTTACAATGAGCAGTTCTTC
CDR3: CASSFEGATPYNEQFF

V: TRBV25-1
J: TRBJ2-3
size: -
D: TRBD2
DNA: TGTGCCAGCAGCCTAAGTACCGGGACTATCACAGATACGCAGTATTTT
CDR3: CASSLSTGTITDTQYF

V: TRBV19
J: TRBJ1-5
size: few
D: -
DNA: TGTGCCAGTAGCGTCTTGGCAAATCAGCCCCAGCATTTT
CDR3: CASSVLANQPQHF

V: TRBV6-5
J: TRBJ1-2
size: -
D: -
DNA: TGTGCCAGCAGTTATGACAGAATTAAGGATGGCTACACCTTC
CDR3: CASSYDRIKDGYTF

V: TRBV5-1
J: TRBJ1-2
size: once
D: TRBD1
DNA: TGCGCCAGCAGCTCGGCAGGGGGCGACGACTATGGCTACACCTTC
CDR3: CASSSAGGDDYGYTF

V: TRBV5-4
J: TRBJ2-7
size: -
D: TRBD1
DNA: TGTGCCAGCAGCTTCGGACAGGGGGCCGGGTACGAGCAGTACTTC
CDR3: CASSFGQGAGYEQYF

V: TRBV5-4
J: TRBJ2-7
size: -
D: -
DNA: TGTGCCAGCAGCTCAGTAGCTTCCTACGAGCAGTACTTC
CDR3: CASSSVASYEQYF

V: TRBV9
J: TRBJ2-2
size: -
D: TRBD1
DNA: TGTGCCAGCAGCGGGAGACAGGGTAGAGCCGGGGAGCTGTTTTTT
CDR3: CASSGRQGRAGELFF

V: TRBV7-3
J: TRBJ2-5
size: -
D: -
DNA: TGTGCCAGCAGCTTAGGCTCTAGAGAGACCCAGTACTTC
CDR3: CASSLGSRETQYF

V: TRBV4-2
J: TRBJ2-7
size: -
D: -
DNA: TGTGCCAGCAGCCAACGCGGGACCCCCTCCGTGGAGCAGTACTTC
CDR3: CASSQRGTPSVEQYF

V: TRBV7-3
J: TRBJ2-3
size: -
D: -
DNA: TGTGCCAGCAGCCTGGCTACGGGCGGGGGCACAGATACGCAGTATTTT
CDR3: CASSLATGGGTDTQYF

V: TRBV6-6
J: TRBJ2-1
size: -
D: -
DNA: TGTGCCAGCAGCTCAGGAGGTACAGCTCTAAATGAGCAGTTCTTC
CDR3: CASSSGGTALNEQFF

V: TRBV11-3
J: TRBJ1-1
size: -
D: -
DNA: TGTGCCAGCAGCCGCGAGGAGAACACTGAAGCTTTCTTT
CDR3: CASSREENTEAFF

V: TRBV15
J: TRBJ1-2
size: once
D: -
DNA: TGTGCCACCAGCAGCCAGAATAGCTACACCTTC
CDR3: CATSSQNSYTF

V: TRBV30
J: TRBJ1-5
size: -
D: TRBD1
DNA: TGTGCCTGGAGTTTCACAGGGGTCTTTAGCAATCAGCCCCAGCATTTT
CDR3: CAWSFTGVFSNQPQHF

V: TRBV11-2
J: TRBJ2-3
size: -
D: -
DNA: TGTGCCAGCACCCCAGGGGGGGATACGCAGTATTTT
CDR3: CASTPGGDTQYF

V: TRBV7-2
J: TRBJ1-1
size: -
D: -
DNA: TGTGCCAGCACTATCCCCCTTGGGAGCACTGAAGCTTTCTTT
CDR3: CASTIPLGSTEAFF

V: TRBV30
J: TRBJ1-6
size: -
D: -
DNA: TGTGCCTGGAGTGTAACCGGGCGGGGAGATAATTCACCCCTCCACTTT
CDR3: CAWSVTGRGDNSPLHF

V: TRBV6-6
J: TRBJ2-7
size: -
D: TRBD2
DNA: TGTGCCAGCGGACTAGCGCGCTACGAGCAGTACTTC
CDR3: CASGLARYEQYF